A single sample gave rise to the 24 T cell receptor beta chains below, sequenced in a study of cytotoxic CD8 clonotypes in ibrutinib-treated CLL. The assay was immunoSEQ multiplex PCR, and TCRdb's table has in-frame clones only and misses some. The profile shows 55,000 to 60,000 clones, around 52% of them singletons. Specimen: PBMCs, collected at disease progression, from a patient treated with ibrutinib. These receptor sequences come from a human donor with chronic lymphocytic leukemia.

This chain links TRBV7-3 with TRBJ1-5; D is unclear. CDR3 length: 15 amino acids. V gave up 5 bases and J gave up 0 bases, with 11 bases separating them. Germline assignment: CDR1 SGHTA and CDR2 FQGTGA. CDR3 loop: CASSPLGYSNQPQHF. The CDR3 DNA follows: TGTGCCAGCAGCCCACTGGGTTATAGCAATCAGCCCCAGCATTTT.

In its sample, this clone was seen many times. The genes are TRBV5-6 and TRBJ2-5; D is uncertain. The ends were cut back, 0 bases at V and 5 bases at J, with 14 bases in the middle. The CDR3 totals 15 residues. Germline V gene lookup returns CDR1 SGHDT and CDR2 YYEEEE. CDR3 coding DNA: TGTGCCAGCAGCTTGGCCGGGCCACTTCGGGAGACCCAGTACTTC. Translating gives CASSLAGPLRETQYF.

The genes are TRBV2 and TRBJ1-4; TRBD1 agrees at 10 bases. V gave up 5 bases and J gave up 7 bases; unmatched junction bases: 10. The CDR3 totals 16 residues. Germline V CDR1 and CDR2: SNHLY, FYNNEI. Written as DNA, the CDR3 is TGTGCCAGCAGTCGAGAGACAGGGGGCGGTCGTGAAAAACTGTTTTTT. This gives the protein CASSRETGGGREKLFF.

This clone was counted ten times or more. The V call is TRBV9, the J call TRBJ1-3, with D maybe TRBD1 (6 bases). The CDR3 contains 15 residues. Deletions cut 0 bases from V and 3 bases from J, with 10 bases between. Germline values: CDR1 SGDLS, CDR2 YYNGEE. The CDR3 coding sequence is TGTGCCAGCAGCGTAGCAGGGGATGGTGGAAACACCATATATTTT. This translates into CASSVAGDGGNTIYF.

The CDR3 DNA sequence: TGTGCCTGGAGTTGGGACTCCAAGACCCAGTACTTC. This encodes CAWSWDSKTQYF. The chain combines TRBV30 with TRBJ2-5, with D tentatively TRBD2 (6 bases). The CDR3 runs to 12 residues. Trimming pared 2 bases from V and 6 bases from J, leaving 10 bases between. CDR1 and CDR2 (germline): GTSNPN, SVGIG (reference sequence).

The chain combines TRBV5-1 with TRBJ1-2; a weak D match, TRBD1 (6 bases). The CDR3 sequence is 15 residues long. V gave up 1 base and J gave up 4 bases, with 14 bases separating them. Germline CDR1 reads SGHRS; CDR2 reads YFSETQ. CDR3 amino acids: CASSLFGGLSYGYTF. CDR3 in DNA: TGCGCCAGCAGCTTGTTCGGGGGGCTCAGCTATGGCTACACCTTC.

The chain joins TRBV9 to TRBJ2-3; the match to TRBD1 covers 9 bases. The CDR3 runs to 16 residues. The J segment lost 6 bases and the V segment lost 3 bases, leaving 11 bases of the junction unmatched. Germline assignment: CDR1 SGDLS and CDR2 YYNGEE. The CDR3 protein is CASSADYRGLSDTQYF. In DNA form, the CDR3 reads TGTGCCAGCAGCGCCGATTACAGGGGGCTTTCGGATACGCAGTATTTT. Drawing the rest from reference TRBV9 and TRBJ2-3, the complete variable domain is DSGVTQTPKHLITATGQRVTLRCSPRSGDLSVYWYQQSLDQGLQFLIQYYNGEERAKGNILERFSAQQFPDLHSELNLSSLELGDSALYFCASSADYRGLSDTQYFGPGTRLTVL.

This clone has just a few counts. The chain employs TRBV7-2 and TRBJ2-7; D ambiguous. The CDR3 is 13 amino acids. The V and J ends lost 6 bases and 3 bases respectively, with 12 bases between them. Per germline, CDR1 SGHTA and CDR2 FQGNSA. The CDR3 DNA reads as TGTGCCAGCAGGGAAGCCCCGAACTACGAGCAGTACTTC. Protein sequence: CASREAPNYEQYF.

J is TRBJ2-1 and V is TRBV5-6; TRBD2 agrees at 13 bases. Germline V lookup: CDR1 SGHDT, CDR2 YYEEEE. The CDR3 totals 19 residues. V trimming: 4 bases; J trimming: 3 bases; junction bases outside the gene matches: 13. CDR3: CASSDRLAGGPLNYNEQFF. The DNA for the CDR3 is TGTGCCAGCAGCGATCGACTAGCGGGGGGTCCACTTAACTACAATGAGCAGTTCTTC.

This clone was detected ten times or more. This chain joins TRBV25-1 and TRBJ1-2; D is uncertain. Germline values: CDR1 MGHDK, CDR2 SYGVNS. The CDR3 extends over 15 amino acids. V was pared by 5 bases and J by 2 bases, with 15 bases between. The CDR3 is CASSTLEGGNYGYTF. The CDR3 nucleotides are TGTGCCAGCAGTACTCTCGAGGGCGGAAACTATGGCTACACCTTC.

This clone showed up just once. The chain employs TRBV28 and TRBJ2-7; 7 bases are a match to TRBD1. The germline V gene encodes CDR1 MDHEN and CDR2 SYDVKM. J gave up 2 bases and V 7 bases, and 8 bases lay outside the gene matches. The CDR3 loop spans 14 amino acids. CDR3 sequence reads: CASIDPGQTYEQYF. Here the CDR3 DNA reads TGTGCCAGCATCGATCCGGGACAGACCTACGAGCAGTACTTC.

The V call is TRBV13, the J call TRBJ2-1; no clear D gene. This CDR3 comprises 13 residues. V was shortened by 7 bases and J by 7 bases, with 14 bases between the two germline ends. The V gene's germline CDR1 is PRHDT and CDR2 FYEKMQ (reference sequence). CDR3 sequence (DNA): TGTGCCAGCACCACCGTAGTAAGGAATGAGCAGTTCTTC. It specifies CASTTVVRNEQFF. The full variable domain, completed using reference TRBV13 and TRBJ2-1, is AAGVIQSPRHLIKEKRETATLKCYPIPRHDTVYWYQQGPGQDPQFLISFYEKMQSDKGSIPDRFSAQQFSDYHSELNMSSLELGDSALYFCASTTVVRNEQFFGPGTRLTVL.

The chain combines TRBV5-5 with TRBJ2-2; 14 bases agree with TRBD2. Germline lookup yields CDR1 SGHKS and CDR2 YYEKEE (reference sequence). The CDR3 extends over 17 amino acids. The V segment lost 4 bases and the J segment 6 bases; nucleotides outside the gene matches: 8. CDR3 nucleotide sequence: TGTGCCAGCAGCCAGGACCCGGGACTAGCGGGAGCCGGGGAGCTGTTTTTT. It codes for CASSQDPGLAGAGELFF.

The V gene is TRBV5-1, the J gene TRBJ2-7, with 9 bases identical to TRBD1. Germline CDR1 and CDR2: SGHRS and YFSETQ. The CDR3 is 15 amino acids. J lost 5 bases, V lost 4 bases, and 10 bases had no gene match. Here the CDR3 DNA reads TGCGCCAGCAGCCTCGGGACAGGGAGCGTCCACGAGCAGTACTTC. As protein: CASSLGTGSVHEQYF.

The CDR3 spells CASSHRTSGIQETQYF. The CDR3 nucleotides read TGTGCCAGCAGCCATAGGACTAGCGGGATACAAGAGACCCAGTACTTC. The V and J genes are TRBV7-9 and TRBJ2-5, with 12 bases fitting TRBD2. Looked up from germline, CDR1 is SEHNR and CDR2 is FQNEAQ (reference sequence). V lost 5 bases and J lost 2; bases outside the gene matches: 6. The CDR3 sequence is 16 residues long.

The sample holds a few counts of this clone. The chain is built from TRBV7-2 and TRBJ2-3, with D unclear. The CDR3 loop spans 15 amino acids. Germline values: CDR1 SGHTA, CDR2 FQGNSA. V lost 3 bases and J lost 0, with 10 bases in between. CDR3 in amino acids: CASSFGRLSTDTQYF. In DNA form, the CDR3 reads TGTGCCAGCAGCTTTGGCAGACTTAGCACAGATACGCAGTATTTT.

The V call is TRBV18, the J call TRBJ1-5, with TRBD1 matching 7 bases. CDR3 length equals 20 residues. Trimming cost V 2 bases and J 0 bases; bases outside gene matches: 16. Germline V CDR1 and CDR2: KGHSH, LQKENI. DNA of the CDR3: TGTGCCAGCTCACCAATACAGGGGTTAGGGCCCCTATATAGCAATCAGCCCCAGCATTTT. Amino acids: CASSPIQGLGPLYSNQPQHF.

The chain has TRBV19 and TRBJ2-7, with 11 nucleotides matching TRBD1. The germline V gene has CDR1 LNHDA and CDR2 SQIVND (reference sequence). CDR3 size: 14 residues. The junction had 6 bases not matched to a gene; V was cut back by 4 bases and J by 7 bases. The CDR3 spells CASSRTGGEEEQYF. CDR3 in DNA: TGTGCCAGTAGTAGGACAGGGGGCGAAGAAGAGCAGTACTTC.

This chain links TRBV29-1 with TRBJ2-7, with 9 bases fitting TRBD1. The CDR3 is 14 residues long. Germline V CDR1 and CDR2: SQVTM, ANQGSEA. Trimming at V came to 3 bases and at J to 3 bases, leaving 6 bases not matched to a gene. The CDR3 is CSVEVGQGNYEQYF. CDR3 bases: TGCAGCGTTGAGGTCGGACAGGGGAACTACGAGCAGTACTTC.

The rearrangement links TRBV2 to TRBJ2-7; 7 bases match TRBD1. This CDR3 contains 15 residues. V was pared by 1 base and J by 1 base, with 4 bases of the junction left unmatched. The germline gives CDR1 SNHLY, CDR2 FYNNEI. CDR3 in DNA: TGTGCCAGCAGTGAAGACAGGGGAAAATCCTACGAGCAGTACTTC. The encoded protein is CASSEDRGKSYEQYF. Full variable domain (remainder filled in from reference TRBV2 and TRBJ2-7): EPEVTQTPSHQVTQMGQEVILRCVPISNHLYFYWYRQILGQKVEFLVSFYNNEISEKSEIFDDQFSVERPDGSNFTLKIRSTKLEDSAMYFCASSEDRGKSYEQYFGPGTRLTVT.

This clone came up a few times. The chain combines TRBV29-1 with TRBJ1-2, with 8 bases aligning to TRBD1. Germline V lookup: CDR1 SQVTM, CDR2 ANQGSEA. The CDR3 length is 12 residues. The V and J ends lost 5 bases and 4 bases, in that order; junction bases with no gene match: 3. CDR3 in amino acids: CSVLTGAYGYTF. CDR3 DNA sequence: TGCAGCGTTTTGACAGGGGCCTATGGCTACACCTTC.

The chain is built from TRBV29-1 and TRBJ1-2; D is unresolved. The CDR3 spans 12 residues. V was pared by 1 base and J by 11 bases, with 14 bases between. Germline lookup yields CDR1 SQVTM and CDR2 ANQGSEA. This CDR3 is CSVEGERHLYTF. In nucleotides, the CDR3 is TGCAGCGTTGAAGGGGAGCGGCACTTATACACCTTC. The full variable domain, completed using reference TRBV29-1 and TRBJ1-2, is SAVISQKPSRDICQRGTSLTIQCQVDSQVTMMFWYRQQPGQSLTLIATANQGSEATYESGFVIDKFPISRPNLTFSTLTVSNMSPEDSSIYLCSVEGERHLYTFGSGTRLTVV.

V gene TRBV30 combines with J gene TRBJ2-3, with D tentatively TRBD1 or TRBD2 (6 bases each). The CDR3 has 15 amino acids. V lost 2 bases and J 3 bases, leaving 15 bases between the germline ends. Germline V lookup: CDR1 GTSNPN, CDR2 SVGIG (reference sequence). The CDR3 region is CAWSFRGRWTDTQYF. The CDR3 DNA follows: TGTGCCTGGAGTTTCCGGGGGCGCTGGACAGATACGCAGTATTTT.

On this clone: A single base is all that separates this from a far larger clone, so a read error is likely. The chain joins TRBV7-9 to TRBJ2-1; 7 bases line up with TRBD2. Per germline, CDR1 SEHNR and CDR2 FQNEAQ (reference sequence). This CDR3 is built from 17 residues. Trimming took 3 bases from V and 8 from J; bases not matched to a gene: 16. DNA of the CDR3: TGTGCCAGCAGCTTGGCCACCAGCGGGAAACACGAGGATGAGCAGTTCTTC. It codes for CASSLATSGKHEDEQFF.